Following are 30 T cell receptor beta chains from one sample sequenced in a study of T cell changes during pregnancy in multiple sclerosis. Some clones are missing from TCRdb's copy, which holds only in-frame ones; the method was immunoSEQ multiplex PCR. Here the sample spans 50,000 to 75,000 clones, roughly 93% being singletons. Specimen: CD8+ T cells from peripheral blood mononuclear cells, collected in the third trimester of pregnancy. These receptors were taken from a female donor with multiple sclerosis, enrolled in a pregnancy study.

The rearrangement joins TRBV19 to TRBJ2-1, with D possibly matching TRBD2 (6 bases). Trimming stripped 3 bases from V and 5 bases from J, with 11 bases between. This CDR3 has 14 amino acids. The germline gives CDR1 LNHDA, CDR2 SQIVND (reference sequence). The CDR3 here is CASSILATDNEQFF. DNA for the CDR3: TGTGCCAGTAGTATCCTAGCGACCGACAATGAGCAGTTCTTC.

The J gene is TRBJ2-7, the V gene TRBV15; D might be TRBD2 (6 bases). Germline CDR1 and CDR2: LNHNV and YYDKDF (reference sequence). Trimming took 1 base from V and 2 from J, leaving 15 bases between them. The length of the CDR3 is 16 residues. In DNA form, the CDR3 reads TGTGCCACCAGCAGAGTCACCGGGACTGCAACCTACGAGCAGTACTTC. This codes for CATSRVTGTATYEQYF.

The J gene is TRBJ2-1, the V gene TRBV14, with 12 nucleotides matching TRBD2. The germline gives CDR1 SGHDN, CDR2 FVKESK. Trimming removed 3 bases from V and 6 bases from J; junction bases left unmatched: 12. The CDR3 length is 18 residues. CDR3 in DNA: TGTGCCAGCAGCCAGGGCCCCCGACTAGCGGGAGTAAGCAATGAGCAGTTCTTC. This sequence encodes CASSQGPRLAGVSNEQFF.

This clone was counted once. The CDR3 DNA reads as TGTGCCAGCAGTTTACTCGGGACAGCCACTGAAGCTTTCTTT. It is translated as CASSLLGTATEAFF. The V gene is TRBV27, the J gene TRBJ1-1; TRBD1 agrees at 7 bases. V was pared by 2 bases and J by 4 bases, with 4 bases of the junction left unmatched. Germline CDR1 and CDR2: MNHEY and SMNVEV (reference sequence). This CDR3 has 14 amino acids.

The chain joins TRBV21-1 to TRBJ1-1. TRBV21-1 is reported as a pseudogene. The CDR3 loop spans 15 amino acids. The CDR3 region is CASSKGRRDGTEAFF. CDR3 DNA: TGTGCCAGCAGCAAAGGGAGGAGGGATGGCACTGAAGCTTTCTTT.

This chain connects TRBV28 to TRBJ1-2, with TRBD1 matching over 7 bases. Per germline, CDR1 MDHEN and CDR2 SYDVKM. J lost 2 bases, V lost 7 bases, and 13 bases had no gene match. The CDR3 totals 16 residues. In DNA, the CDR3 is TGTGCCAGCACCGATACCGGGACAGAGGGGAACTATGGCTACACCTTC. This gives the protein CASTDTGTEGNYGYTF.

V and J are TRBV4-3 and TRBJ2-2; possibly TRBD2 for D (5 bases). The V gene lost 4 bases and the J gene lost 4 bases, with 10 bases spanning the gap. The germline CDR1 and CDR2 sequences are LGHNA and YSLEER. The CDR3 totals 14 residues. The DNA of the CDR3 is TGCGCCAGCAGCCCCGACTATCGCACCGGGGAGCTGTTTTTT. This sequence encodes CASSPDYRTGELFF.

The J gene is TRBJ2-3, the V gene TRBV5-5; 9 bases align to TRBD1. CDR1 is SGHKS and CDR2 is YYEKEE in the germline V gene (reference sequence). Losses at the gene ends were 6 bases for V and 6 bases for J; bases not matched to a gene: 11. The CDR3 runs 15 residues. This CDR3 is CASTTGGLAKDTQYF. Here the CDR3 DNA reads TGTGCCAGCACTACAGGGGGCCTAGCAAAGGATACGCAGTATTTT.

The rearrangement uses TRBV27 and TRBJ2-3; 7 nucleotides line up with TRBD2. Germline values: CDR1 MNHEY, CDR2 SMNVEV (reference sequence). CDR3 length equals 16 residues. The junction had 10 bases not matched to a gene; V was cut back by 5 bases and J by 2 bases. This CDR3 reads CASSPTPGGLTDTQYF. The CDR3 DNA sequence: TGTGCCAGCAGTCCAACCCCGGGAGGACTCACAGATACGCAGTATTTT.

The chain carries TRBV6-6 and TRBJ1-1, with D possibly being TRBD1 (5 bases). V was shortened by 7 bases and J by 3 bases, with 18 bases between the two germline ends. There are 15 residues in the CDR3. CDR1 MNHNY and CDR2 SVGAGI come from the germline V gene (reference sequence). DNA for the CDR3: TGTGCCAGCATCCCCCGGGGGGGTATCTACACTGAAGCTTTCTTT. Its protein is CASIPRGGIYTEAFF.

The V and J genes are TRBV27 and TRBJ2-2, with TRBD2 matching over 8 bases. Germline-derived CDR1 and CDR2 are MNHEY and SMNVEV (reference sequence). The CDR3 is 15 residues long. V lost 2 bases, J lost 4 bases, and 3 bases stayed unmatched. In DNA, the CDR3 is TGTGCCAGCAGTTTAATGCGGGAGGTCACCGGGGAGCTGTTTTTT. Protein product: CASSLMREVTGELFF.

The CDR3 coding sequence is TGTGCCAGTAGTGGATGGACAGGGGACAACTATGGCTACACCTTC. Its translation: CASSGWTGDNYGYTF. The gene calls are TRBV19 and TRBJ1-2, with 9 bases lining up with TRBD1. CDR1 and CDR2 (germline): LNHDA, SQIVND (reference sequence). J was trimmed by 2 bases and V by 5 bases; bases with no gene match: 6. This CDR3 is 15 amino acids long.

The sample holds one count of this clone. The chain is built from TRBV6-1 and TRBJ2-1; 8 bases line up with TRBD2. The CDR3 consists of 16 residues. The germline gives CDR1 MNHNS, CDR2 SASEGT. Unmatched junction bases numbered 7, after V lost 1 base and J lost 5 bases. The CDR3 DNA reads TGTGCCAGCAGTGAAGATCCGGGAGGGTGGGACAATGAGCAGTTCTTC. This encodes CASSEDPGGWDNEQFF.

This rearrangement joins TRBV11-2 to TRBJ1-4, with 7 positions matching TRBD1. In germline, CDR1 is SGHAT, CDR2 FQNNGV. The V segment lost 4 bases and the J segment 7 bases; nucleotides outside the gene matches: 3. This CDR3 has 13 amino acids. CDR3 sequence reads: CASSSYRGEKLFF. Here the CDR3 DNA reads TGTGCCAGCAGCTCGTACAGGGGTGAAAAACTGTTTTTT.

This clone was counted a single time. The chain has TRBV12-5 and TRBJ2-6; D may be TRBD2 (7 bases). V was cut by 0 bases and J by 3 bases, with 15 bases left in between. Germline CDR1 is LGHNT and CDR2 is FRNRAP. CDR3 length equals 18 residues. The CDR3 is CASGLVRRGPGGANVLTF. CDR3 coding DNA: TGTGCTAGTGGTTTGGTACGGCGGGGGCCGGGTGGGGCCAACGTCCTGACTTTC.

This chain joins TRBV5-4 and TRBJ2-7, with 9 bases lining up with TRBD2. The length of the CDR3 is 14 residues. Germline V lookup: CDR1 SGHNT, CDR2 YYREEE (reference sequence). The junction had 3 bases not matched to a gene; V was cut back by 3 bases and J by 2 bases. CDR3 bases: TGTGCCAGCAGCTCGGCGGGGGGGGCCTACGAGCAGTACTTC. Translation gives CASSSAGGAYEQYF.

V is TRBV5-1 and J is TRBJ2-5; 11 bases fit TRBD1. Germline loops: CDR1 SGHRS, CDR2 YFSETQ. The CDR3 covers 14 residues. The V segment lost 7 bases and the J segment 5 bases; nucleotides outside the gene matches: 7. The CDR3 nucleotides read TGCGCCAGCGAGTTGGGACAGGGGGTGGAGACCCAGTACTTC. Its protein is CASELGQGVETQYF.

CDR3 nucleotide sequence: TGTGCCAGCAGCGTAGGGACTAGCACCTTCTTAAGCTCCTACAATGAGCAGTTCTTC. Translated, it gives CASSVGTSTFLSSYNEQFF. This rearrangement joins TRBV9 to TRBJ2-1; 8 nucleotides match TRBD2. This CDR3 has 19 residues. V dropped 0 bases and J dropped 0; count of bases not matched to a gene: 11. Germline CDR1 SGDLS, CDR2 YYNGEE.

The chain combines TRBV2 with TRBJ2-1, with 7 bases aligning to TRBD2. This CDR3 is 15 amino acids long. CDR1 is SNHLY, CDR2 FYNNEI, per germline. V trimming: 6 bases; J trimming: 7 bases; junction bases outside the gene matches: 12. The DNA for the CDR3 is TGTGCCAGCAGAGGAGGCGGGAGAGGTCGGAATGAGCAGTTCTTC. It translates to CASRGGGRGRNEQFF.

This chain uses TRBV13 with TRBJ2-3, with TRBD1 as a possible D gene (5 bases). The CDR3 totals 14 residues. The germline gives CDR1 PRHDT, CDR2 FYEKMQ (reference sequence). V was trimmed by 10 bases and J by 7 bases, leaving 21 bases between them. CDR3 protein: CATSKEGARNTQYF. CDR3 DNA: TGTGCCACCAGTAAGGAAGGGGCTCGGAATACGCAGTATTTT.

This chain uses TRBV4-2 with TRBJ2-2; D might be TRBD2 (6 bases). Germline V CDR1 and CDR2: LGHNA, YNFKEQ. This CDR3 comprises 16 residues. Deletions cut 2 bases from V and 5 bases from J, with 15 bases between. CDR3 protein: CASSQRVSGTTGELFF. The DNA of the CDR3 is TGTGCCAGCAGCCAAAGAGTTAGCGGAACGACCGGGGAGCTGTTTTTT.

This chain uses TRBV27 with TRBJ1-5; 7 bases map to TRBD1. CDR3 length: 15 amino acids. V dropped 4 bases and J dropped 4; count of bases not matched to a gene: 7. Germline V gene data show CDR1 as MNHEY and CDR2 as SMNVEV (reference sequence). CDR3 amino acids: CASSWQGTANQPQHF. CDR3 sequence (DNA): TGTGCCAGCAGTTGGCAGGGGACAGCGAATCAGCCCCAGCATTTT.

CDR3 sequence reads: CASSLDGQQNYGYTF. The CDR3 DNA reads TGTGCCAGCAGCTTGGATGGACAGCAAAACTATGGCTACACCTTC. The J gene is TRBJ1-2, the V gene TRBV5-6; D perhaps matches TRBD1 (6 bases). V lost 0 bases and J lost 2, with 11 bases in between. Germline V gene sequence: CDR1 SGHDT, CDR2 YYEEEE. The CDR3 runs 15 residues.

The V and J genes are TRBV27 and TRBJ2-7; 9 bases align to TRBD1. J gave up 7 bases and V 8 bases, and 12 bases lay outside the gene matches. The germline CDR1 and CDR2 sequences are MNHEY and SMNVEV (reference sequence). The CDR3 length is 14 residues. CDR3 region: CASGPGTGFLEQYF. The CDR3 region has the DNA TGTGCCAGCGGGCCCGGGACAGGGTTCTTGGAGCAGTACTTC.

This chain links TRBV29-1 with TRBJ2-1, with 11 bases identical to TRBD2. Germline loops: CDR1 SQVTM, CDR2 ANQGSEA. J was trimmed by 0 bases and V by 3 bases; bases with no gene match: 4. The CDR3 loop spans 16 amino acids. CDR3 coding DNA: TGCAGCGTTGAGGGGACTAGCGGTAGCTCCTACAATGAGCAGTTCTTC. Its protein is CSVEGTSGSSYNEQFF.

About this clone: Within the sample, other DNA sequences also encode this same CDR3. The chain uses TRBV6-5 and TRBJ2-7, with 11 bases identical to TRBD1. In germline, CDR1 is MNHEY, CDR2 SVGAGI. This CDR3 spans 14 amino acids. V was clipped by 2 bases and J by 3 bases; unmatched bases: 0. CDR3 in amino acids: CASSYGTGGYEQYF. The CDR3 bases are TGTGCCAGCAGTTACGGGACAGGGGGCTACGAGCAGTACTTC.

Note on this clone: Germline and junction disagree at one end, which may indicate a read error. V is TRBV28 and J is TRBJ2-5; 10 bases fit TRBD1. Germline-derived CDR1 and CDR2 are MDHEN and SYDVKM. This CDR3 is 15 amino acids long. CDR3: CASSAADRGQEAQYF. In DNA form, the CDR3 reads TGTGCCAGCAGTGCAGCCGACAGGGGGCAAGAGGCCCAGTACTTC.

The chain has TRBV19 and TRBJ2-3; D ambiguous. The germline CDR1 and CDR2 sequences are LNHDA and SQIVND (reference sequence). Trimming left V 5 bases short and J 0 bases short, with 6 bases between. This CDR3 has 13 amino acids. The CDR3 DNA reads TGTGCCAGTAGTTTGACTAGCACAGATACGCAGTATTTT. Translating gives CASSLTSTDTQYF.

The chain is built from TRBV27 and TRBJ2-7; D may be TRBD1 (6 bases). CDR3 length: 12 residues. V lost 6 bases and J lost 6, with 12 bases in between. Looked up from germline, CDR1 is MNHEY and CDR2 is SMNVEV (reference sequence). The CDR3 is CASRNRVGEQYF. In DNA, the CDR3 is TGTGCCAGCAGGAACAGGGTCGGCGAGCAGTACTTC.

This rearrangement joins TRBV25-1 to TRBJ1-2; 7 bases are a match to TRBD1. After removal of 4 bases from V and 7 bases from J, the junction contained 9 bases not matched to a gene. Per germline, CDR1 MGHDK and CDR2 SYGVNS. There are 14 residues in the CDR3. CDR3 in DNA: TGTGCCAGCAGTGTACAAGCAGGGGGAGGTGGCTACACCTTC. Its translation: CASSVQAGGGGYTF.